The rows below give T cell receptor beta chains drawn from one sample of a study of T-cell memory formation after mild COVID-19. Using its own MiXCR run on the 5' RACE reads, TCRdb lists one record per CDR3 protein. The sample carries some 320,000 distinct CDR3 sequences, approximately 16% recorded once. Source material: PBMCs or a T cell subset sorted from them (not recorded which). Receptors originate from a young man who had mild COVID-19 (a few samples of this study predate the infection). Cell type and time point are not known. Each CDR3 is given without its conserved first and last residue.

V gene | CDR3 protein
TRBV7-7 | ASSLGGRTGTNEQF
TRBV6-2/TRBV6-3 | ASSYSAGYEQY
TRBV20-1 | SVADQPQH
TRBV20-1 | SASRDRGFNEQF
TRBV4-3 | ASSQDRSGLGQY
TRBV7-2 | ASSPGQLTWGYT
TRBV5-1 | ASSREPYEQY
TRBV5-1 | ASSLTVAGNTIY
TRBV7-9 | ASSSRTGKNIQY
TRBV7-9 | ASSLVGTARDTQY
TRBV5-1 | ASSLGGQGRGYT
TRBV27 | ASRAPGLSNTGELF
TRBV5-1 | ASSIQEGFVRNEQF
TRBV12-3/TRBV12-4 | ASSLLGNGNTIY
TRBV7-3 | ASTLSGATDTQY
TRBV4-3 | ASSRLGFIGEEAF
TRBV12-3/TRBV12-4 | ASSLGQGGYNEQF
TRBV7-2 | ASSLAPIDNPHNEQF
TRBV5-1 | ASSLFSSTDTQY
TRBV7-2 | ASKIRQGTSYEQY
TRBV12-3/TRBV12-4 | ASSYRVQGTDTQY
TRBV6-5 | ASSYSIKNTEAF
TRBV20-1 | SAWIGLAGEQF
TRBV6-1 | ASSELGGGGQETQY
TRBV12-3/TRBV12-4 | ASLESRSYGYT
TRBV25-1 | ASTWEGAHEQY
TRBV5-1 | ASSLASGTNTGELF
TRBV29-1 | SVVAETQYFGANVLT
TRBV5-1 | ASSSDRVADTQY
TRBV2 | ASSRTATNYGYT
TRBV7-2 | ASSRTRQAGADTGELF
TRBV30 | AWSKARGNTGELF
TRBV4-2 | ASSHRTGKYGYT
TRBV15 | ATSRELGQNYGYT
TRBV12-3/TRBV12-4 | ASSTTGADSYEQY